The clone carrying this T cell receptor (beta chain) came up a few times. The antigen remains unidentified. This CDR3 has 17 amino acids. V was trimmed by 5 bases and J by 4 bases, leaving 18 bases between them. Through a sample-barcoded 5' primer and a J-beta primer mix, a second PCR was run for 7 to 11 cycles. TCRdb re-called the 5' RACE reads through MiXCR, storing one row per CDR3 protein. The sample lists fewer than 2,000,000 distinct CDR3 sequences, 30% to 35% occurring once. The data are from a study of blood T cells in healthy people across ages. Study-wide points: Donor CMV status was unknown, possibly confounding expanded clonotype changes.

This TCR came from a woman aged 25-40 years in good health. The J gene is TRBJ2-6, the V gene TRBV12-3 or TRBV12-4, with D tentatively TRBD1 (5 bases). Sequencing was performed on blood. In DNA form, the CDR3 reads TGTGCCAGCAGTCGTGACAGTACACTCTGGGGGGCCAACGTCCTGACTTTC. Translation: CASSRDSTLWGANVLTF.